The 22 T cell receptor beta chains below come from one sample, sequenced in a study of post-analysis software for immune sequencing data. Overall study findings and caveats: TRBV5-6, TRBV5-1 and TRBV20-1 belonged to a set of roughly five TRBV segments that were more frequent in patients than controls.

TCR beta cDNA libraries included unique molecular identifiers. TCRdb passed the PCR reads through MiXCR, listing each CDR3 protein once. This table has hundreds of thousands of distinct CDR3 sequences, about 32% appearing once. Their target antigens are unknown. The sample comprised blood. These receptors were taken from a girl between 10 and 17 years old with multiple sclerosis.

This clonotype was seen a few times. The rearrangement uses TRBV6-5 and TRBJ2-2, with 8 bases lining up with TRBD1. The CDR3 contains 17 residues. Per the germline V gene, CDR1 is MNHEY and CDR2 is SVGAGI. V lost 2 bases and J lost 0; bases outside the gene matches: 5. DNA for the CDR3: TGTGCCAGCAGTTACCGCTGGACAGGGACGAACACCGGGGAGCTGTTTTTT. Translating gives CASSYRWTGTNTGELFF.

Comment on this clonotype: One base away lies a much larger clone, so this may be a sequencing read error. This chain uses TRBV2 with TRBJ2-5, with D possibly called TRBD1 or TRBD2 (5 bases each). The J call may be mistaken, given a closer DNA end match to TRBJ2-7. CDR1 SNHLY and CDR2 FYNNEI come from the germline V gene. The CDR3 is 13 amino acids. Here the CDR3 DNA reads TGTGCCAGCAATGAGACTGGGGGTTACGAGCAGTACTTC. Protein sequence: CASNETGGYEQYF.

This clonotype was observed a few times. The chain employs TRBV29-1 and TRBJ2-1, with D unresolved. The V end was cut by 3 bases, the J end by 4 bases, with 7 bases between. Germline values: CDR1 SQVTM, CDR2 ANQGSEA. The CDR3 totals 12 residues. CDR3 in amino acids: CSVEEGYNEQFF. As DNA, the CDR3 is TGCAGCGTTGAGGAAGGATACAATGAGCAGTTCTTC.

This clonotype was recorded a few times. The chain is built from TRBV6-6 and TRBJ1-5; 7 bases match TRBD1. Germline values: CDR1 MNHNY, CDR2 SVGAGI (reference sequence). The ends lost 3 bases at V and 5 bases at J; junction bases unmatched: 4. This CDR3 is 14 amino acids long. The CDR3 loop is CASSYLQGDQPQHF. Here the CDR3 DNA reads TGTGCCAGCAGTTATTTGCAGGGGGATCAGCCCCAGCATTTT.

V gene TRBV28 combines with J gene TRBJ1-5; 8 bases line up with TRBD1. V trimming: 2 bases; J trimming: 1 base; junction bases outside the gene matches: 10. The CDR3 loop spans 18 amino acids. The germline V gene has CDR1 MDHEN and CDR2 SYDVKM. The chain's CDR3 is CASSLLSIRTGSNQPQHF. The CDR3 nucleotides are TGTGCCAGCAGTTTACTCTCCATCCGGACAGGGAGCAATCAGCCCCAGCATTTT.

This clonotype was recorded a few times. The chain's CDR3 is CAISEGLAGVVTDTQYF. CDR3 bases: TGTGCCATCAGTGAGGGTCTAGCGGGAGTAGTGACAGATACGCAGTATTTT. This chain joins TRBV10-3 and TRBJ2-3; 10 bases fit TRBD2. CDR1 is ENHRY and CDR2 is SYGVKD in the germline V gene. The V segment lost 2 bases and the J segment 3 bases; nucleotides outside the gene matches: 8. There are 17 residues in the CDR3.

Regarding this clonotype: Lacking the conserved final phenylalanine or tryptophan, this CDR3 likely reflects a read error. The chain joins TRBV28 to TRBJ2-3, with 9 bases fitting TRBD2. The CDR3 runs to 17 residues. Losses at the gene ends were 2 bases for V and 3 bases for J; bases not matched to a gene: 9. The V gene's germline CDR1 is MDHEN and CDR2 SYDVKM. The CDR3 loop reads CASSLLRGLADTDTQYC. The CDR3 DNA sequence: TGTGCCAGCAGTTTACTCCGGGGACTAGCAGATACAGATACGCAGTATTGT.

The genes are TRBV5-4 and TRBJ2-7; D is perhaps TRBD2 (7 bases). Germline V lookup: CDR1 SGHNT, CDR2 YYREEE (reference sequence). The CDR3 runs to 17 residues. V lost 4 bases and J lost 5, with 25 bases in between. The CDR3 DNA reads TGTGCCAGCAGCGGGGGCGGGAGAATAACCGGATCAGACGAGCAGTACTTC. Translated, it gives CASSGGGRITGSDEQYF.

This clonotype was seen a few times. The chain carries TRBV25-1 and TRBJ2-4; D might be TRBD1 (6 bases). The J call may be in error: the DNA end matches TRBJ2-7 better. The CDR3 extends over 15 amino acids. From germline, CDR1 is MGHDK and CDR2 SYGVNS. This chain's CDR3 is CASSQTGTLFHEQYF. The CDR3 DNA is TGTGCCAGCAGCCAAACCGGGACATTATTTCACGAGCAGTACTTC.

This clonotype was detected only a few times. Just one base apart from a much larger clone, this may be a read error. The chain has TRBV9 and TRBJ2-4; no definite D call. In germline, CDR1 is SGDLS, CDR2 YYNGEE. Trimming took 0 bases from V and 0 from J, leaving 10 bases between them. This CDR3 is 16 amino acids long. CDR3 protein: CASSVAPGIAKNIQYF. In DNA form, the CDR3 reads TGTGCCAGCAGCGTAGCCCCTGGGATAGCCAAAAACATTCAGTACTTC.

The chain recombines TRBV20-1 with TRBJ2-5; D remains ambiguous. V was cut by 0 bases and J by 5 bases, with 13 bases left in between. Germline CDR1 reads DFQATT; CDR2 reads SNEGSKA (reference sequence). The CDR3 sequence is 14 residues long. Here the CDR3 DNA reads TGCAGTGCTAGAGACCCCCGTAAGAGGGAGACCCAGTACTTC. Translating it yields CSARDPRKRETQYF.

The rearrangement links TRBV24-1 to TRBJ2-1; no definite D call. Deletions cut 4 bases from V and 5 bases from J, with 17 bases between. Germline V CDR1 and CDR2: KGHDR, SFDVKD. This CDR3 has 16 residues. The CDR3 nucleotides are TGTGCCACCAGTGACCCCAGCAGTAGGGAAAACAATGAGCAGTTCTTC. Protein sequence: CATSDPSSRENNEQFF.

Of note for this clonotype: Since the CDR3 does not end with the conserved phenylalanine or tryptophan, this likely comes from a read error. The V call is TRBV6-1, the J call TRBJ2-1; maybe TRBD2 (5 bases). Germline loops: CDR1 MNHNS, CDR2 SASEGT. The CDR3 runs 13 residues. The V end was cut by 10 bases, the J end by 8 bases, with 18 bases between. This CDR3 reads CATARRGVHEQFI. DNA of the CDR3: TGTGCCACGGCCAGACGGGGAGTCCATGAGCAGTTCATC.

This clonotype was seen more than once but under ten times. This chain joins TRBV20-1 and TRBJ2-5; D remains unclear. The end of the DNA fits TRBJ2-7 better, so the J call may be wrong. This CDR3 spans 12 amino acids. From germline, CDR1 is DFQATT and CDR2 SNEGSKA (reference sequence). The CDR3 DNA reads as TGCAGTGCTACAGGCGTTCTCAACGAGCAGTACTTC. It specifies CSATGVLNEQYF.

This clonotype has a handful of counts. The J gene is TRBJ2-5, the V gene TRBV6-2 or TRBV6-3; no clear D gene. The CDR3 has 11 residues. Trimming shortened V by 5 bases and J by 13 bases, and 14 bases separated the two germline ends. The germline V gene encodes CDR1 MNHEY and CDR2 SVGEGT. The CDR3 DNA reads as TGTGCCAGCAGTCCAGACTTGTCCCTGTACTTC. Translated, it gives CASSPDLSLYF.

This sequence joins TRBV20-1 and TRBJ2-1; TRBD2 might be the D (6 bases). V lost 3 bases to trimming and J lost 4 bases, with 16 bases between them. This CDR3 is 15 amino acids long. CDR1 and CDR2 (germline): DFQATT, SNEGSKA (reference sequence). CDR3 amino acids: CSASKGTGGYNEQFF. The CDR3 nucleotides are TGCAGTGCTAGTAAGGGGACTGGCGGTTACAATGAGCAGTTCTTC.

The V and J genes are TRBV4-1 and TRBJ1-5, with D perhaps matching TRBD1 (5 bases). Germline CDR1 and CDR2: MGHRA and YSYEKL. V was cut by 1 base and J by 0 bases, with 10 bases left in between. This CDR3 contains 16 residues. CDR3 sequence: CASSQGGDYSNQPQHF. In DNA, the CDR3 is TGCGCCAGCAGCCAAGGTGGGGACTATAGCAATCAGCCCCAGCATTTT.

This clonotype occurred many times. The V and J genes are TRBV4-1 and TRBJ1-2; D gene unclear. CDR3 length: 14 amino acids. From germline, CDR1 is MGHRA and CDR2 YSYEKL. The V and J ends lost 0 bases and 8 bases respectively, with 13 bases between them. The CDR3 region has the DNA TGCGCCAGCAGCCAAGAGGATGACGGGAGGGGCTACACCTTC. Encoded protein: CASSQEDDGRGYTF.

The table lists this clonotype with a few counts. The V and J genes are TRBV12-5 and TRBJ2-3, with D possibly matching TRBD1 (5 bases). V was shortened by 0 bases and J by 5 bases, with 6 bases between the two germline ends. CDR3 length equals 13 residues. Germline lookup yields CDR1 LGHNT and CDR2 FRNRAP. The CDR3 here is CASGLVRGDTQYF. The CDR3, as DNA: TGTGCTAGTGGTTTGGTAAGGGGAGATACGCAGTATTTT.

The rearrangement joins TRBV24-1 to TRBJ2-3; possible D gene TRBD2, 5 bases. The CDR3 is 15 amino acids. CDR1 is KGHDR, CDR2 SFDVKD, per germline. V dropped 2 bases and J dropped 2 bases, with 10 bases sitting between them. CDR3 bases: TGTGCCACCAGTGATTCGAGGAGGACCACAGATACGCAGTATTTT. It encodes CATSDSRRTTDTQYF.

The chain couples TRBV5-6 to TRBJ2-1, with D hard to call. The V and J ends lost 4 bases and 10 bases respectively, with 18 bases between them. This CDR3 is 14 amino acids long. Germline V lookup: CDR1 SGHDT, CDR2 YYEEEE. The CDR3, as DNA: TGTGCCAGCAGCCCTAGTGGCAGTCCGAGGGAGCAGTTCTTC. Encoded protein: CASSPSGSPREQFF. Combining the CDR3 with reference TRBV5-6 and TRBJ2-1 gives the whole variable domain DAGVTQSPTHLIKTRGQQVTLRCSPKSGHDTVSWYQQALGQGPQFIFQYYEEEERQRGNFPDRFSGHQFPNYSSELNVNALLLGDSALYLCASSPSGSPREQFFGPGTRLTVL.

CDR3 nucleotides: TGCGCCAGCAGCTTGGGGGCGGGAGCTTCCAATGAGCAGTTCTTC. Translation gives CASSLGAGASNEQFF. The V gene is TRBV5-1, the J gene TRBJ2-1; 7 bases fit TRBD2. V dropped 0 bases and J dropped 6; count of bases not matched to a gene: 6. This CDR3 region has 15 residues. Germline CDR1 and CDR2: SGHRS and YFSETQ.